One sample yielded the 20 T cell receptor beta chains listed below, sequenced in a study of radiotherapy plus CTLA-4 blockade in lung cancer. Profiling relied on immunoSEQ multiplex PCR, and the TCRdb table lists in-frame clones only, not all of them. Of tens of thousands of clones listed, roughly 73% are singletons. The input for sequencing was peripheral blood, taken from a patient treated with radiotherapy plus ipilimumab. The receptors were gathered from a human donor with non-small cell lung cancer who had stable disease on radiotherapy plus ipilimumab.

This chain uses TRBV9 with TRBJ1-5; 8 bases fit TRBD1. V lost 0 bases, J lost 7 bases, and 6 bases stayed unmatched. The germline gives CDR1 SGDLS, CDR2 YYNGEE. The CDR3 has 15 residues. CDR3 amino acids: CASSVDGTGTQPQHF. CDR3 nucleotides: TGTGCCAGCAGCGTAGACGGGACAGGTACACAGCCCCAGCATTTT. Complete variable domain (other parts from reference TRBV9 and TRBJ1-5): DSGVTQTPKHLITATGQRVTLRCSPRSGDLSVYWYQQSLDQGLQFLIQYYNGEERAKGNILERFSAQQFPDLHSELNLSSLELGDSALYFCASSVDGTGTQPQHFGDGTRLSIL.

This chain uses TRBV7-9 with TRBJ1-1; possibly TRBD1 for D (6 bases). This CDR3 contains 13 residues. Germline V gene sequence: CDR1 SEHNR, CDR2 FQNEAQ (reference sequence). V lost 6 bases, J lost 1 base, and 9 bases lay in between. The CDR3 DNA follows: TGTGCCAGCAGACTGACAGGGAACACTGAAGCTTTCTTT. Amino acid sequence: CASRLTGNTEAFF.

This clone was seen a handful of times. The chain combines TRBV29-1 with TRBJ1-2; 9 bases fit TRBD1. The CDR3 is 15 amino acids. The ends lost 4 bases at V and 4 bases at J; junction bases unmatched: 10. Looked up from germline, CDR1 is SQVTM and CDR2 is ANQGSEA. CDR3 coding DNA: TGCAGCGTTGGAGGACAGGGGTCCCTTTCCTATGGCTACACCTTC. Protein sequence: CSVGGQGSLSYGYTF.

The chain recombines TRBV5-4 with TRBJ1-4, with D unclear. The CDR3 is made up of 16 amino acids. Trimming cost V 4 bases and J 5 bases, with 18 bases left between them. In germline, CDR1 is SGHNT, CDR2 YYREEE (reference sequence). The chain's CDR3 is CASSHSEGRINEKLFF. The DNA for the CDR3 is TGTGCCAGCAGCCATTCTGAGGGTCGGATAAATGAAAAACTGTTTTTT.

The V call is TRBV28, the J call TRBJ2-7; maybe TRBD2 (5 bases). The germline V and J ends were trimmed by 3 bases and 0 bases, with 6 bases remaining between them. CDR1 is MDHEN, CDR2 SYDVKM, per germline. The CDR3 is made up of 13 amino acids. The CDR3 here is CASSLGASYEQYF. For the CDR3, the DNA is TGTGCCAGCAGTTTGGGAGCCTCCTACGAGCAGTACTTC.

The V gene is TRBV4-3, the J gene TRBJ2-2, with D possibly being TRBD1 (6 bases). The CDR3 is 16 residues long. Germline CDR1 LGHNA, CDR2 YSLEER. With 0 bases removed from V and 4 bases from J, the gap between germline ends came to 12 bases. The CDR3 loop reads CASSQDPGVGTGELFF. CDR3 nucleotides: TGCGCCAGCAGCCAAGATCCAGGGGTGGGCACCGGGGAGCTGTTTTTT.

The rearrangement links TRBV6-5 to TRBJ2-2; D not certain. Germline lookup yields CDR1 MNHEY and CDR2 SVGAGI. This CDR3 comprises 14 residues. Trimming removed 0 bases from V and 1 base from J, with 3 bases in between. In DNA form, the CDR3 reads TGTGCCAGCAGTTACTCAGTGAACACCGGGGAGCTGTTTTTT. Its translation: CASSYSVNTGELFF.

The gene calls are TRBV6-6 and TRBJ2-1, with TRBD2 matching over 12 bases. Trimming cost V 0 bases and J 9 bases; bases outside gene matches: 6. This CDR3 contains 16 residues. Germline values: CDR1 MNHNY, CDR2 SVGAGI (reference sequence). The CDR3 loop reads CASSYSLRLAGVEQFF. The CDR3 region has the DNA TGTGCCAGCAGTTACTCGTTGAGACTAGCGGGAGTTGAGCAGTTCTTC.

This chain uses TRBV9 with TRBJ1-2; a possible D gene is TRBD1 (6 bases). The CDR3 length is 13 residues. The V gene's germline CDR1 is SGDLS and CDR2 YYNGEE. V dropped 0 bases and J dropped 7 bases, with 10 bases sitting between them. This CDR3 is CASSVGGHAGYTF. The DNA of the CDR3 is TGTGCCAGCAGCGTAGGGGGGCACGCTGGCTACACCTTC.

This clone has only a few counts. The V call is TRBV10-3, the J call TRBJ1-5; D unclear. This CDR3 is built from 13 residues. The V gene lost 3 bases and the J gene lost 5 bases, with 8 bases spanning the gap. Germline V gene lookup returns CDR1 ENHRY and CDR2 SYGVKD. The CDR3 is CAISDTVYQPQHF. The CDR3 DNA sequence: TGTGCCATCAGTGATACAGTTTATCAGCCCCAGCATTTT.

The chain has TRBV29-1 and TRBJ2-5; no clear D gene. CDR3 length: 12 amino acids. The germline V and J ends were trimmed by 2 bases and 5 bases, with 9 bases remaining between them. Germline V gene data show CDR1 as SQVTM and CDR2 as ANQGSEA. The CDR3 coding sequence is TGCAGCGTTGAACGCCAGACGGAGACCCAGTACTTC. It specifies CSVERQTETQYF.

The CDR3 is CASSSRGGGIWNNEQFF. The DNA for the CDR3 is TGTGCCAGCAGTTCCCGCGGGGGGGGGATCTGGAACAATGAGCAGTTCTTC. This chain links TRBV27 with TRBJ2-1, with 9 bases aligning to TRBD2. This CDR3 has 17 amino acids. The junction had 12 bases not matched to a gene; V was cut back by 4 bases and J by 5 bases. Germline CDR1 and CDR2: MNHEY and SMNVEV (reference sequence).

The chain joins TRBV5-1 to TRBJ2-5, with D possibly being TRBD2 (6 bases). The DNA end is a closer match to TRBJ2-7, so the J assignment may be wrong. This CDR3 has 14 residues. CDR1 is SGHRS and CDR2 is YFSETQ in the germline V gene. CDR3 nucleotides: TGCGCCAGCAGCTTTTTGCGGGGCGACTACGAGCAGTACTTC. Residues: CASSFLRGDYEQYF.

The chain combines TRBV9 with TRBJ2-2; TRBD1 might be the D (5 bases). Germline lookup yields CDR1 SGDLS and CDR2 YYNGEE. V gave up 0 bases and J gave up 4 bases, with 10 bases separating them. The CDR3 runs 15 residues. The CDR3 DNA follows: TGTGCCAGCAGCGTAGCTCAGGGAAGCACCGGGGAGCTGTTTTTT. This gives the protein CASSVAQGSTGELFF. Together with reference TRBV9 and TRBJ2-2, the CDR3 gives the full variable domain: DSGVTQTPKHLITATGQRVTLRCSPRSGDLSVYWYQQSLDQGLQFLIQYYNGEERAKGNILERFSAQQFPDLHSELNLSSLELGDSALYFCASSVAQGSTGELFFGEGSRLTVL.

Here the CDR3 reads CASTRRDRGYTF. DNA for the CDR3: TGTGCCAGCACCCGACGGGACAGGGGCTACACCTTC. The rearrangement joins TRBV11-2 to TRBJ1-2, with 8 positions matching TRBD1. Trimming removed 7 bases from V and 8 bases from J; junction bases left unmatched: 6. The V gene's germline CDR1 is SGHAT and CDR2 FQNNGV. The CDR3 consists of 12 residues.

This sequence joins TRBV30 and TRBJ2-5; 7 bases are shared with TRBD1. Germline assignment: CDR1 GTSNPN and CDR2 SVGIG (reference sequence). V dropped 4 bases and J dropped 1; count of bases not matched to a gene: 15. This CDR3 contains 17 residues. Written as DNA, the CDR3 is TGTGCCTGGATACACCCGACAGGGTGGGGGTCCCAAGAGACCCAGTACTTC. This encodes CAWIHPTGWGSQETQYF.

The rearrangement uses TRBV6-5 and TRBJ1-2; unclear D gene. The CDR3 runs to 13 residues. Germline CDR1 and CDR2: MNHEY and SVGAGI. V was trimmed by 9 bases and J by 14 bases, leaving 25 bases between them. The CDR3 loop reads CASTRPGASIWTF. CDR3 nucleotide sequence: TGTGCCAGTACAAGACCGGGAGCCTCGATTTGGACCTTC.

The J gene is TRBJ2-7, the V gene TRBV7-8; D not certain. Germline loops: CDR1 SGHVS, CDR2 FQNEAQ. The ends were cut back, 0 bases at V and 1 base at J, with 10 bases in the middle. The CDR3 has 15 amino acids. The DNA for the CDR3 is TGTGCCAGCAGCTTAGCGCGCGCCAAATCCTACGAGCAGTACTTC. Protein sequence: CASSLARAKSYEQYF.

The chain links TRBV18 to TRBJ2-6; TRBD1 aligns across 10 bases. J gave up 0 bases and V 3 bases, and 8 bases lay outside the gene matches. CDR1 and CDR2 (germline): KGHSH, LQKENI. CDR3 length equals 19 residues. This chain's CDR3 is CASSPLRDRGPSGANVLTF. The CDR3 bases are TGTGCCAGCTCACCCCTCCGGGACAGGGGACCCTCTGGGGCCAACGTCCTGACTTTC.

This chain links TRBV4-2 with TRBJ2-2; 13 bases are a match to TRBD2. V trimming: 4 bases; J trimming: 1 base; junction bases outside the gene matches: 0. The CDR3 is made up of 16 amino acids. Germline V CDR1 and CDR2: LGHNA, YNFKEQ. CDR3 sequence reads: CASSRTSGRNTGELFF. CDR3 DNA: TGTGCCAGCAGCCGGACTAGCGGGAGGAACACCGGGGAGCTGTTTTTT.